The 20 T cell receptor beta chains given below trace back to one sample, sequenced in a study of regulatory T cells in long-lasting Graves disease. Time point here: newly diagnosed GD, antithyroid drugs for less than 3 months. There was RNA extracted from PBMCs, and the TCR library was made from it. Assembly of TCR beta libraries relied on iRepertoire HTBI primers together with Arm-PCR of CDR3 regions. Using its own MiXCR run on the multiplex PCR reads, TCRdb lists one record per CDR3 protein. The sample has roughly 520,000 distinct CDR3 sequences; about 12% are singletons. These data were also reused for a study on T cells in Graves' hyperthyroidism and ophthalmopathy.

The sequenced sample was peripheral blood mononuclear cells (PBMCs), obtained at new diagnosis, from a patient treated with antithyroid drugs. The receptors originated from a woman aged 25-40 years with Graves disease.

V gene TRBV24-1 combines with J gene TRBJ2-2, with 7 bases matching TRBD1. Germline V gene data show CDR1 as KGHDR and CDR2 as SFDVKD. This CDR3 spans 15 amino acids. The V and J ends lost 5 bases and 6 bases, in that order; junction bases with no gene match: 8. The CDR3 sequence is CATSGPGQLSGELFF. The CDR3, as DNA: TGTGCCACCAGTGGGCCGGGACAGTTGTCCGGGGAGCTGTTTTTT.

The rearrangement uses TRBV6-2 or TRBV6-3 and TRBJ1-2; D might be TRBD1 (5 bases). V gave up 2 bases and J gave up 4 bases, with 11 bases separating them. The CDR3 contains 14 residues. Germline V lookup: CDR1 MNHEY, CDR2 SVGEGT. CDR3: CASSYNRDVYGYTF. CDR3 DNA: TGTGCCAGCAGTTACAACCGGGACGTCTATGGCTACACCTTC.

This clonotype was seen a few times. The chain has TRBV20-1 and TRBJ2-7, with D possibly matching TRBD2 (6 bases). The germline V gene encodes CDR1 DFQATT and CDR2 SNEGSKA (reference sequence). There are 12 residues in the CDR3. This chain's CDR3 is CNVAPSAREQYF. CDR3 bases: TGCAATGTGGCCCCTAGCGCTCGGGAGCAGTACTTC.

This clonotype was seen at least ten times. The V and J genes are TRBV19 and TRBJ1-5, with D unclear. Germline CDR1 reads LNHDA; CDR2 reads SQIVND (reference sequence). The V gene lost 3 bases and the J gene lost 7 bases, with 16 bases spanning the gap. The CDR3 has 15 residues. The CDR3 bases are TGTGCCAGTAGTATCCTTAACCCGGCGGGACAGCCCCAGCATTTT. Translating gives CASSILNPAGQPQHF.

This clonotype was seen more than once but under ten times. The chain couples TRBV9 to TRBJ2-7; 7 bases align to TRBD1. The germline gives CDR1 SGDLS, CDR2 YYNGEE. Trimming took 0 bases from V and 6 from J; bases not matched to a gene: 6. This CDR3 region has 14 residues. The CDR3 DNA is TGTGCCAGCAGCGTAGGTGACAGGGTCAGCGAGCAGTACTTC. Translation gives CASSVGDRVSEQYF.

This clonotype was seen a few times. The chain links TRBV20-1 to TRBJ1-5, with D unclear. V gave up 1 base and J gave up 5 bases, with 12 bases separating them. Germline V gives CDR1 DFQATT, CDR2 SNEGSKA (reference sequence). The CDR3 loop spans 14 amino acids. The CDR3 loop reads CSARGRRVHQPQHF. CDR3 sequence (DNA): TGCAGTGCTAGAGGTAGGAGGGTTCATCAGCCCCAGCATTTT.

CDR3 sequence reads: CASSSSDRGYNEQFF. The CDR3 nucleotides read TGTGCCAGCAGCTCCTCGGACAGGGGATACAATGAGCAGTTCTTC. The chain joins TRBV7-2 to TRBJ2-1; the match to TRBD1 covers 9 bases. V gave up 4 bases and J gave up 4 bases; unmatched junction bases: 5. The CDR3 contains 15 residues. CDR1 and CDR2 from the germline V gene are SGHTA and FQGNSA.

In nucleotides, the CDR3 is TGCAGTGCTAGGGGCCCCTTTGCAGGGACTAGCACAGATACGCAGTATTTT. Amino acid sequence: CSARGPFAGTSTDTQYF. The genes are TRBV20-1 and TRBJ2-3, with D perhaps matching TRBD2 (6 bases). Germline V lookup: CDR1 DFQATT, CDR2 SNEGSKA (reference sequence). The CDR3 is made up of 17 amino acids. The V gene lost 3 bases and the J gene lost 0 bases, with 19 bases spanning the gap.

On this clonotype itself: Its ends do not fully match the called genes, so a read error is possible. V and J are TRBV18 and TRBJ1-4, with D possibly matching TRBD1 (6 bases). The CDR3 runs to 14 residues. CDR1 is KGHSH, CDR2 LQKENI, per germline. The CDR3 DNA reads TGTGCCGGCTCACCCAGGGGATTTGATGAAAAACTGTTTTTT. Its translation: CAGSPRGFDEKLFF.

This clonotype was seen at least ten times. V is TRBV28 and J is TRBJ1-5; TRBD1 aligns across 8 bases. With 4 bases clipped from V and 4 bases from J, the junction kept 12 bases outside the gene matches. The germline V gene encodes CDR1 MDHEN and CDR2 SYDVKM. CDR3 length equals 17 residues. The CDR3, as DNA: TGTGCCAGCAGTTCCCTGACAGGGGTGAGAGGGAATCAGCCCCAGCATTTT. It codes for CASSSLTGVRGNQPQHF.

This clonotype was counted ten times or more. V and J are TRBV18 and TRBJ2-7; 10 bases match TRBD1. CDR1 is KGHSH and CDR2 is LQKENI in the germline V gene. This CDR3 has 16 amino acids. J lost 3 bases, V lost 3 bases, and 8 bases had no gene match. The CDR3 DNA reads as TGTGCCAGCTCACCCCCTGGGACAGGGGCCCTCTACGAGCAGTACTTC. Translation gives CASSPPGTGALYEQYF.

V gene TRBV10-3 combines with J gene TRBJ2-7, with 8 bases matching TRBD1. The CDR3 extends over 15 amino acids. In germline, CDR1 is ENHRY, CDR2 SYGVKD. V lost 2 bases, J lost 3 bases, and 6 bases stayed unmatched. This chain's CDR3 is CAISERGTGVYEQYF. CDR3 sequence (DNA): TGTGCCATCAGTGAGAGGGGGACAGGAGTCTACGAGCAGTACTTC.

This clonotype has a count of ten or more. The chain is built from TRBV11-2 and TRBJ1-2; D is perhaps TRBD1 (5 bases). CDR3 length equals 15 residues. V was trimmed by 5 bases and J by 2 bases, leaving 15 bases between them. The germline gives CDR1 SGHAT, CDR2 FQNNGV. CDR3 DNA: TGTGCCAGCAGCCCAGCTCTGGGACGAAACTATGGCTACACCTTC. Amino acid sequence: CASSPALGRNYGYTF. Full variable domain (missing parts from reference TRBV11-2 and TRBJ1-2): EAGVAQSPRYKIIEKRQSVAFWCNPISGHATLYWYQQILGQGPKLLIQFQNNGVVDDSQLPKDRFSAERLKGVDSTLKIQPAKLEDSAVYLCASSPALGRNYGYTFGSGTRLTVV.

Ten or more counts support this clonotype. V gene TRBV10-3 combines with J gene TRBJ1-1, with 7 positions matching TRBD1. V gave up 6 bases and J gave up 3 bases; unmatched junction bases: 4. The CDR3 length is 13 residues. Germline V gives CDR1 ENHRY, CDR2 SYGVKD. The CDR3 coding sequence is TGTGCCATCAGGAACAGGGGAGACACTGAAGCTTTCTTT. It translates to CAIRNRGDTEAFF.

This clonotype was seen a handful of times. This chain links TRBV6-1 with TRBJ1-1; D unresolved. Germline V gene lookup returns CDR1 MNHNS and CDR2 SASEGT. The ends were cut back, 10 bases at V and 2 bases at J, with 32 bases in the middle. The CDR3 contains 19 residues. DNA for the CDR3: TGTGCCATCAAGCGGGGAACGAACTTCGGGCAGATCGTCAACACTGAAGCTTTCTTT. This codes for CAIKRGTNFGQIVNTEAFF.

There are many counts of this clonotype. The rearrangement links TRBV15 to TRBJ2-5; 7 nucleotides align to TRBD2. From germline, CDR1 is LNHNV and CDR2 YYDKDF (reference sequence). The junction had 6 bases not matched to a gene; V was cut back by 6 bases and J by 5 bases. This CDR3 region has 13 residues. CDR3 loop: CATSRGSMETQYF. The DNA of the CDR3 is TGTGCCACCAGTCGCGGGAGCATGGAGACCCAGTACTTC. Filled out from reference TRBV15 and TRBJ2-5, the complete variable domain reads DAMVIQNPRYQVTQFGKPVTLSCSQTLNHNVMYWYQQKSSQAPKLLFHYYDKDFNNEADTPDNFQSRRPNTSFCFLDIRSPGLGDTAMYLCATSRGSMETQYFGPGTRLLVL.

This clonotype was detected many times. V and J are TRBV15 and TRBJ2-7; TRBD1 matches at 9 bases. CDR3 size: 17 residues. V lost 0 bases and J lost 6; bases outside the gene matches: 12. CDR1 is LNHNV and CDR2 is YYDKDF in the germline V gene (reference sequence). The DNA of the CDR3 is TGTGCCACCAGCAGAGATCTTCGACAGGGGGGAACTTCCGAGCAGTACTTC. Its translation is CATSRDLRQGGTSEQYF. The full variable domain, rest sourced from reference TRBV15 and TRBJ2-7, is DAMVIQNPRYQVTQFGKPVTLSCSQTLNHNVMYWYQQKSSQAPKLLFHYYDKDFNNEADTPDNFQSRRPNTSFCFLDIRSPGLGDTAMYLCATSRDLRQGGTSEQYFGPGTRLTVT.

A few counts support this clonotype. The chain uses TRBV7-2 and TRBJ2-1; D is perhaps TRBD1 (7 bases). Trimming removed 7 bases from V and 9 bases from J, with 16 bases in between. The CDR3 spans 13 residues. The germline gives CDR1 SGHTA, CDR2 FQGNSA. CDR3 in amino acids: CASTEQGRIEQFF. The CDR3 DNA reads as TGTGCCAGCACCGAACAGGGGAGGATTGAGCAGTTCTTC.

This clonotype was recorded at least ten times. J is TRBJ2-5 and V is TRBV2, with 13 bases that match TRBD2. Looked up from germline, CDR1 is SNHLY and CDR2 is FYNNEI. CDR3 length: 17 amino acids. Germline trimming cut 7 bases from V and 5 bases from J; bases unmatched to any gene: 13. The CDR3 region is CASISLQGLAGVETQYF. The CDR3 DNA sequence: TGTGCCAGCATCTCACTCCAAGGACTAGCGGGAGTGGAGACCCAGTACTTC.

This clonotype occurred many times. V and J are TRBV28 and TRBJ2-7, with D tentatively TRBD1 (5 bases). The CDR3 is 15 amino acids. Germline CDR1 MDHEN, CDR2 SYDVKM. Between the trimmed V and J ends, which lost 3 bases and 4 bases, there was a span of 16 bases. The CDR3 here is CASSLQGLIPYEQYF. CDR3 DNA sequence: TGTGCCAGCAGTTTGCAGGGCCTCATTCCATACGAGCAGTACTTC.